The clone carrying this T cell receptor (beta chain) was counted many times. The target antigen is unknown. These data belong to a study of identical twins. Whole-study findings and limits: Out-of-frame alpha sequences shared between twins exhibited an excess of low generation probability.

TCRdb re-derived calls from the 5' RACE reads in MiXCR, one entry per CDR3 protein. In the table there are approximately 670,000 distinct CDR3 sequences, 5.5% to 7.5% of which are singletons. The germline V gene has CDR1 MDHEN and CDR2 SYDVKM. This CDR3 contains 14 residues. Trimming stripped 1 base from V and 2 bases from J, with 9 bases between. Material: naive T cells sorted from blood. The clonotype comes from a man between 18 and 29 years old in good health. The chain carries TRBV28 and TRBJ2-7; the D is unclear. CDR3 residues: CASSLSVQPYEQYF. The CDR3, as DNA: TGTGCCAGCAGTTTATCGGTTCAGCCCTACGAGCAGTACTTC. Drawing the rest from reference TRBV28 and TRBJ2-7, the complete variable domain is DVKVTQSSRYLVKRTGEKVFLECVQDMDHENMFWYRQDPGLGLRLIYFSYDVKMKEKGDIPEGYSVSREKKERFSLILESASTNQTSMYLCASSLSVQPYEQYFGPGTRLTVT.